Listed below are T cell receptor beta chains from one sample, sequenced in a study of T-cell reconstitution after alpha-beta-depleted transplantation in children. Each CDR3 protein is one row after TCRdb ran MiXCR on the PCR reads. Among about 580,000 distinct CDR3 sequences, 23% were seen once, and the ten largest hold over 12%. This specimen consisted of PBMCs, mostly from graft donor cells, obtained 360 days after TCRalphabeta/CD19-depleted stem cell transplant. Receptors originate from a boy under two years old who had a stem cell transplant for acute myeloid leukemia, so the T cells may come from the graft donor. The CDR3 runs from the conserved cysteine through the conserved F or W. The D gene is left open where the match is weak. Rows give clone size only sometimes, using once, few, many, or a class for an expanded clone.

V	J	D	size	DNA	CDR3
TRBV5-1	TRBJ1-2	TRBD1	-	TGCGCCAGCAGCTCAGAGGACAGGGGCATTCTCTATGGCTACACCTTC	CASSSEDRGILYGYTF
TRBV10-3	TRBJ1-1	-	-	TGTGCCATCAGTGAGAGGGCAGGGGACACTGAAGCTTTCTTT	CAISERAGDTEAFF
TRBV28	TRBJ2-2	-	many	TGTGCCAGCGCAGCCTGGGGAAACACCGGGGAGCTGTTTTTT	CASAAWGNTGELFF
TRBV12-3/TRBV12-4	TRBJ2-7	-	-	TGTGCCAGCAGTTTCTACGGGGCGCAGGACGAGCAGTACTTC	CASSFYGAQDEQYF
TRBV20-1	TRBJ2-5	TRBD1	many	TGCAGTGCTAGAGTAACTGACAGGGTCGAGACCCAGTACTTC	CSARVTDRVETQYF
TRBV20-1	TRBJ2-1	-	many	TGCAGTGCCAGCCGAAGAAGACAGACATACAATGAGCAGTTCTTC	CSASRRRQTYNEQFF
TRBV6-6	TRBJ2-5	-	-	TGTGCCAGCAGTTATGGAGGCCAAGAGACCCAGTACTTC	CASSYGGQETQYF
TRBV7-2	TRBJ2-1	-	many	TGTGCCAGCAGCTCGCAAAGGCTGCGGCATTACGAGCAGTTCTTC	CASSSQRLRHYEQFF
TRBV11-2	TRBJ1-2	-	-	TGTGCCAGCAGCCCTTCCGCGGGACATAACTATGGCTACACCTTC	CASSPSAGHNYGYTF
TRBV12-3/TRBV12-4	TRBJ1-1	TRBD1	-	TGTGCCAGCGGCAGGGACAGAATGAACACTGAAGCTTTCTTT	CASGRDRMNTEAFF
TRBV29-1	TRBJ2-3	-	many	TGCAGCGTTGCGGGAGTTGGGGGGCCAAGGGCAGATACGCAGTATTTT	CSVAGVGGPRADTQYF
TRBV6-5	TRBJ2-5	TRBD2	few	TGTGCCAGCAGTTTTCATTTCCTGCTAGCGGGGGGCCAACAAGAGACCCAGTACTTC	CASSFHFLLAGGQQETQYF
TRBV7-3	TRBJ2-7	-	many	TGTGCCAGCAGCTTAGGAGGTCCCCCCTCCTACGAGCAGTACTTC	CASSLGGPPSYEQYF
TRBV3-1	TRBJ1-1	-	-	TGTGCCAGCAGCCAAGAATTAGTCGGGACAGAAGCTTTCTTT	CASSQELVGTEAFF
TRBV20-1	TRBJ1-5	-	many	TGCAGTGCTAGAGGGACGGAAGATCAGCCCCAGCATTTT	CSARGTEDQPQHF
TRBV5-1	TRBJ2-3	-	-	TGCGCCAGCAGCTCCGAGACCGGGGACACAGATACGCAGTATTTT	CASSSETGDTDTQYF
TRBV5-1	TRBJ2-3	TRBD1	-	TGCGCCAGCAGCTTGGGGGCAGGGGGACGACCAGATACGCAGTATTTT	CASSLGAGGRPDTQYF
TRBV6-9	TRBJ1-5	TRBD1	many	TGTGCCAGCAGTTACCCGACAGGGAAATGTGGCAATCAGCCCCAGCATTTT	CASSYPTGKCGNQPQHF
TRBV10-3	TRBJ2-3	-	many	TGTGCCATCAGTGAGTCAGGCACCACAGATACGCAGTATTTT	CAISESGTTDTQYF
TRBV25-1	TRBJ2-1	TRBD1	few	TGTGCCAGCAGTGAAAACGGACAGGGGGAATACAATGAGCAGTTCTTC	CASSENGQGEYNEQFF
TRBV5-1	TRBJ1-5	-	many	TGCGCCAGCAGCCCCGGGCTGAATGGCAATCAGCCCCAGCATTTT	CASSPGLNGNQPQHF
TRBV28	TRBJ2-5	TRBD2	-	TGTGCCAGCAATATAGCGGGGGCACGAGAGACCCAGTACTTC	CASNIAGARETQYF
TRBV20-1	TRBJ2-1	TRBD2	many	TGCAGTGCTAGAGGCCCGGGACTAGCGGGGAACAATGAGCAGTTCTTC	CSARGPGLAGNNEQFF
TRBV7-3	TRBJ2-5	-	-	TGTGCCAGCAGCTTAACTGGGGCACCGGGACAAGAGACCCAGTACTTC	CASSLTGAPGQETQYF
TRBV7-9	TRBJ2-2	-	-	TGTGCCAGCAGCTTCGGCAGTGAGACCGGGGAGCTGTTTTTT	CASSFGSETGELFF
TRBV12-3/TRBV12-4	TRBJ2-1	-	few	TGTGCCAGCACCCCCTGGGAGGGGGCGCGGAGTGAGCAGTTCTTC	CASTPWEGARSEQFF
TRBV7-3	TRBJ2-7	-	-	TGTGCCAACAGCGCCGAGAGTGGTCCCTCCTACGAGCAGTACTTC	CANSAESGPSYEQYF
TRBV6-1	TRBJ2-7	-	-	TGTGCCAGCCTAGGTACAGTCTACGAGCAGTACTTC	CASLGTVYEQYF
TRBV30	TRBJ2-3	-	many	TGTGCCTGGAGTCGTCGGTCCAGGGCAAATACGCAGTATTTT	CAWSRRSRANTQYF
TRBV7-8	TRBJ2-5	TRBD2	-	TGTGCCAGCTCAGCGGGGGTGGGGACCCAGTACTTC	CASSAGVGTQYF
TRBV6-5	TRBJ1-1	-	few	TGTGCCAGCAGTTACATGAGATTCTCCACTGAAGCTTTCTTT	CASSYMRFSTEAFF
TRBV6-5	TRBJ2-7	TRBD1	-	TGTGCCAGCAGTTACGGGACAGGGGTCTACGAGCAGTACTTC	CASSYGTGVYEQYF
TRBV6-5	TRBJ1-1	TRBD1	-	TGTGCCAGCAGTTACGAATGGGGACAGGGAGAATCAGACAGATACTTT	CASSYEWGQGESDRYF
TRBV5-1	TRBJ1-1	-	many	TGCGCCAGCAGCTTGCAGAGGCACGTTGAAGCTTTCTTT	CASSLQRHVEAFF
TRBV10-3	TRBJ2-7	TRBD1	-	TGTGCCATCAGTGTCACCGGGGACAGTGGTACCTACGAGCAGTACTTC	CAISVTGDSGTYEQYF
TRBV7-3	TRBJ2-7	TRBD2	once	TGTGCCAGCAGCTTGTTCCCGGGGGGGTACTACGAGCAGTACTTC	CASSLFPGGYYEQYF
TRBV5-1	TRBJ2-3	TRBD2	many	TGCGCCAGCAGCTTGGACCCTCATTTACTAGCGGGGGGGAGCACAGATACGCAGTATTTT	CASSLDPHLLAGGSTDTQYF
TRBV12-3/TRBV12-4	TRBJ1-2	-	-	TGTGCCAGCAGCCCCCCCATTGCGGGAGGCTACACCTTC	CASSPPIAGGYTF
TRBV7-2	TRBJ1-1	-	-	TGTGCCAGCAGGGAACAGGTTATGAACACTGAAGCTTTCTTT	CASREQVMNTEAFF
TRBV20-1	TRBJ2-2	TRBD2	-	TGCAGTGCTATAAGTAGCGGGGGGCCTATCCCCGTTACGAACACCGGGGAGCTGTTTTTT	CSAISSGGPIPVTNTGELFF
TRBV6-4	TRBJ1-2	TRBD1	-	TGTGCCAGCAGTGCGACAGGGGTCAAAGGCTACACCTTC	CASSATGVKGYTF
TRBV27	TRBJ2-1	-	many	TGTGCCAGCAGCCTAGCATCGAACAATGAGCAGTTCTTC	CASSLASNNEQFF
TRBV10-3	TRBJ2-1	-	few	TGTGCCATCAGTGGGATCGGTTCCTCCTACAATGAGCAGTTCTTC	CAISGIGSSYNEQFF
TRBV11-2	TRBJ2-1	TRBD2	-	TGTGCCAGCAGCCGAGCTAGCGGGGGATATTACAATGAGCAGTTCTTC	CASSRASGGYYNEQFF